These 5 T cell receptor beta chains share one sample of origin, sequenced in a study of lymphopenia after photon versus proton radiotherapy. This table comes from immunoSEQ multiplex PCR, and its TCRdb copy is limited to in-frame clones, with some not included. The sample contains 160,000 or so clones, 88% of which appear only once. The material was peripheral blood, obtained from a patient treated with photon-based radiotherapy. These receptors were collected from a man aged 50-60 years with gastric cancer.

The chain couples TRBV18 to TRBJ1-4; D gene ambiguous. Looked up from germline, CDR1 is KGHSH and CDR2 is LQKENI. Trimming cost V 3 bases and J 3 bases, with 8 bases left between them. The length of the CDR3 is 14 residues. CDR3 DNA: TGTGCCAGCTCACCTCGGGTGTCTAATGAAAAACTGTTTTTT. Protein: CASSPRVSNEKLFF. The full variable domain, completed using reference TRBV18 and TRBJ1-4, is NAGVMQNPRHLVRRRGQEARLRCSPMKGHSHVYWYRQLPEEGLKFMVYLQKENIIDESGMPKERFSAEFPKEGPSILRIQQVVRGDSAAYFCASSPRVSNEKLFFGSGTQLSVL.

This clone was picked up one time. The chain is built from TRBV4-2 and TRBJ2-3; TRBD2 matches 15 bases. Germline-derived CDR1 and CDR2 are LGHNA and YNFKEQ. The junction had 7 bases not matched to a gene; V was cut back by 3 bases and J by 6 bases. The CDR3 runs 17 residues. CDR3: CASSHDGGTSGRDTQYF. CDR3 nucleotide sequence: TGTGCCAGCAGCCATGATGGGGGGACTAGCGGGAGGGATACGCAGTATTTT.

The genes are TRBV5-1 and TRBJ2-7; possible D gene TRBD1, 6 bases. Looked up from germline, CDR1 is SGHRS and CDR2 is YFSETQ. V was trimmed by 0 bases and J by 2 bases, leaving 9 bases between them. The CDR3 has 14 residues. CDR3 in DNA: TGCGCCAGCAGCTTGGTCACAGGGACCTACGAGCAGTACTTC. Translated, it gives CASSLVTGTYEQYF.

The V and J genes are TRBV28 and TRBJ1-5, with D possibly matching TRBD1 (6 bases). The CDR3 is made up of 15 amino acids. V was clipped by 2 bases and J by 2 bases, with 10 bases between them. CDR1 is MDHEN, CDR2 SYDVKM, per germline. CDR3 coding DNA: TGTGCCAGCAGTTTAGGGGGGCCGGGCAATCAGCCCCAGCATTTT. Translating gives CASSLGGPGNQPQHF.

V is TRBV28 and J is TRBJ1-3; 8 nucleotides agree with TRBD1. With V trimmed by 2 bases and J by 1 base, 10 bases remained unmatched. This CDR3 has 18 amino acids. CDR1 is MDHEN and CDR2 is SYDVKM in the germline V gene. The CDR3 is CASSLPLMGQVSGNTIYF. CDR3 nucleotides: TGTGCCAGCAGTTTACCCCTCATGGGACAGGTGTCTGGAAACACCATATATTTT.